Listed below are T cell receptor beta chains from one sample, sequenced in a study of T cell responses to AZD1222 COVID-19 vaccine. Sequencing used immunoSEQ multiplex PCR; TCRdb keeps in-frame clones, though not all of them. The data show about 99,000 clones, 75% to 90% seen once. The sample here was peripheral blood, taken on day 0 of AZD1222 vaccination. These receptor sequences come from an adult in good health. Both conserved end residues are part of each CDR3. The order of the fields is D gene, CDR3 length, clone size, J gene, V gene, CDR3 protein, CDR3 DNA. The D gene is left open where the match is weak. Some rows have no size entry. The others give once, few or many, or a class for an expanded clone.

d_call: .
cdr3_length: 19
clone_size: .
j_call: TRBJ2-3
v_call: TRBV28
cdr3_aa: CASSSSGRPGGWQLDTQYF
cdr3_nt: TGTGCCAGCAGTTCGTCGGGTCGGCCAGGAGGCTGGCAGTTAGATACGCAGTATTTT

d_call: .
cdr3_length: 12
clone_size: .
j_call: TRBJ1-2
v_call: TRBV2
cdr3_aa: CASSERAYGYTF
cdr3_nt: TGTGCCAGCAGTGAGCGGGCCTATGGCTACACCTTC

d_call: .
cdr3_length: 13
clone_size: .
j_call: TRBJ2-2
v_call: TRBV24-1
cdr3_aa: CATSVGGNGELFF
cdr3_nt: TGTGCCACCAGTGTGGGCGGGAATGGGGAGCTGTTTTTT

d_call: TRBD1
cdr3_length: 13
clone_size: .
j_call: TRBJ1-2
v_call: TRBV29-1
cdr3_aa: CSVETGREYGYTF
cdr3_nt: TGCAGCGTTGAGACAGGGAGGGAATATGGCTACACCTTC

d_call: .
cdr3_length: 14
clone_size: .
j_call: TRBJ1-2
v_call: TRBV11-2
cdr3_aa: CASSLYGAGYGYTF
cdr3_nt: TGTGCCAGCAGCTTATACGGGGCCGGCTATGGCTACACCTTC

d_call: .
cdr3_length: 15
clone_size: .
j_call: TRBJ1-5
v_call: TRBV4-1
cdr3_aa: CASSQVLFRNQPQHF
cdr3_nt: TGCGCCAGCAGCCAAGTATTATTTCGGAATCAGCCCCAGCATTTT

d_call: .
cdr3_length: 15
clone_size: .
j_call: TRBJ1-2
v_call: TRBV11-2
cdr3_aa: CASSLDRNRAYGYTF
cdr3_nt: TGTGCCAGCAGCTTAGATCGTAACAGGGCGTACGGCTACACCTTC

d_call: .
cdr3_length: 19
clone_size: .
j_call: TRBJ2-2
v_call: TRBV7-2
cdr3_aa: CASSLQPNSAGTSTGELFF
cdr3_nt: TGTGCCAGCAGCTTACAACCTAATTCAGCCGGGACTTCAACCGGGGAGCTGTTTTTT

d_call: TRBD2
cdr3_length: 17
clone_size: .
j_call: TRBJ2-1
v_call: TRBV15
cdr3_aa: CATSRPLGSGSGNEQFF
cdr3_nt: TGTGCCACCAGCAGACCCTTAGGTAGCGGGAGTGGCAATGAGCAGTTCTTC

d_call: .
cdr3_length: 16
clone_size: .
j_call: TRBJ1-3
v_call: TRBV5-1
cdr3_aa: CASSLGYQSSGNTIYF
cdr3_nt: TGCGCCAGCAGCTTGGGGTATCAGAGCTCTGGAAACACCATATATTTT

d_call: TRBD1
cdr3_length: 16
clone_size: .
j_call: TRBJ2-2
v_call: TRBV7-9
cdr3_aa: CASRSRQGANTGELFF
cdr3_nt: TGTGCCAGCAGATCCAGACAGGGGGCGAACACCGGGGAGCTGTTTTTT

d_call: .
cdr3_length: 14
clone_size: .
j_call: TRBJ2-1
v_call: TRBV7-3
cdr3_aa: CASSPHAGPNEQFF
cdr3_nt: TGTGCCAGCAGCCCACATGCGGGGCCGAATGAGCAGTTCTTC

d_call: .
cdr3_length: 16
clone_size: .
j_call: TRBJ2-5
v_call: TRBV18
cdr3_aa: CASSPPERGLQETQYF
cdr3_nt: TGTGCCAGCTCACCACCGGAAAGGGGACTCCAAGAGACCCAGTACTTC

d_call: TRBD2
cdr3_length: 20
clone_size: few
j_call: TRBJ2-1
v_call: TRBV9
cdr3_aa: CASSVGAPGLAGGLLNEQFF
cdr3_nt: TGTGCCAGCAGCGTAGGAGCCCCGGGACTAGCGGGGGGCCTTCTCAATGAGCAGTTCTTC

d_call: .
cdr3_length: 12
clone_size: .
j_call: TRBJ2-3
v_call: TRBV7-9
cdr3_aa: CASSTRTDTQYF
cdr3_nt: TGTGCCAGCAGCACGCGCACAGATACGCAGTATTTT

d_call: TRBD1
cdr3_length: 15
clone_size: .
j_call: TRBJ2-7
v_call: TRBV6-1
cdr3_aa: CASSEPGEGGDEQYF
cdr3_nt: TGTGCCAGCAGTGAACCAGGGGAAGGGGGCGACGAGCAGTACTTC

d_call: .
cdr3_length: 14
clone_size: .
j_call: TRBJ2-3
v_call: TRBV7-2
cdr3_aa: CASSLLRGTDTQYF
cdr3_nt: TGTGCCAGCAGCTTATTGCGGGGCACAGATACGCAGTATTTT

d_call: .
cdr3_length: 14
clone_size: .
j_call: TRBJ1-1
v_call: TRBV29-1
cdr3_aa: CSVEDGRGNTEAFF
cdr3_nt: TGCAGCGTTGAAGACGGGCGTGGGAACACTGAAGCTTTCTTT

d_call: .
cdr3_length: 16
clone_size: .
j_call: TRBJ1-5
v_call: TRBV18
cdr3_aa: CASSPNPSSSYQPQHF
cdr3_nt: TGTGCCAGCTCACCCAACCCGTCCAGCTCCTATCAGCCCCAGCATTTT

d_call: .
cdr3_length: 15
clone_size: few
j_call: TRBJ2-5
v_call: TRBV28
cdr3_aa: CASSPQLRTGETQYF
cdr3_nt: TGTGCCAGCAGTCCTCAACTCAGGACTGGGGAGACCCAGTACTTC

d_call: .
cdr3_length: 15
clone_size: .
j_call: TRBJ1-2
v_call: TRBV3-1/TRBV3-2
cdr3_aa: CASSPYREFNYGYTF
cdr3_nt: TGTGCCAGCAGCCCGTACAGGGAGTTTAACTATGGCTACACCTTC

d_call: TRBD2
cdr3_length: 17
clone_size: once
j_call: TRBJ2-1
v_call: TRBV19
cdr3_aa: CASSIGTLAGGYNEQFF
cdr3_nt: TGTGCCAGTAGTATAGGGACGCTAGCGGGAGGGTACAATGAGCAGTTCTTC

d_call: .
cdr3_length: 15
clone_size: once
j_call: TRBJ1-4
v_call: TRBV7-7
cdr3_aa: CASSHRRGASEKLFF
cdr3_nt: TGTGCTAGCAGCCACCGGAGGGGGGCATCGGAAAAACTGTTTTTT

d_call: TRBD1
cdr3_length: 13
clone_size: .
j_call: TRBJ1-2
v_call: TRBV6-2/TRBV6-3
cdr3_aa: CASSSAGTDGYTF
cdr3_nt: TGTGCCAGCAGTTCGGCAGGGACAGATGGCTACACCTTC

d_call: TRBD1
cdr3_length: 15
clone_size: .
j_call: TRBJ1-2
v_call: TRBV7-2
cdr3_aa: CASSLANRGGNGYTF
cdr3_nt: TGTGCCAGCAGCTTAGCCAACAGGGGAGGGAATGGCTACACCTTC

d_call: TRBD2
cdr3_length: 16
clone_size: once
j_call: TRBJ2-1
v_call: TRBV11-2
cdr3_aa: CASSLTGGPGYNEQFF
cdr3_nt: TGTGCCAGCAGCTTAACGGGGGGGCCCGGGTACAATGAGCAGTTCTTC

d_call: TRBD1
cdr3_length: 15
clone_size: few
j_call: TRBJ1-2
v_call: TRBV10-3
cdr3_aa: CAISDQMGQIYGYTF
cdr3_nt: TGTGCCATCAGTGATCAAATGGGACAGATCTATGGCTACACCTTC

d_call: TRBD2
cdr3_length: 14
clone_size: .
j_call: TRBJ2-7
v_call: TRBV6-2/TRBV6-3
cdr3_aa: CASSSPGLAGRKYF
cdr3_nt: TGTGCCAGCAGCTCTCCGGGACTAGCGGGAAGAAAGTACTTC

d_call: TRBD2
cdr3_length: 16
clone_size: once
j_call: TRBJ2-2
v_call: TRBV7-8
cdr3_aa: CASSLWRGGPTGELFF
cdr3_nt: TGTGCCAGCAGCCTCTGGCGGGGGGGCCCTACCGGGGAGCTGTTTTTT

d_call: TRBD2
cdr3_length: 17
clone_size: few
j_call: TRBJ2-5
v_call: TRBV11-2
cdr3_aa: CASSPLTSGAGRGTQYF
cdr3_nt: TGTGCCAGCAGCCCCCTGACTAGCGGGGCGGGACGGGGGACCCAGTACTTC

d_call: TRBD1
cdr3_length: 12
clone_size: .
j_call: TRBJ1-6
v_call: TRBV6-5
cdr3_aa: CAIQGGISPLHF
cdr3_nt: TGTGCCATACAGGGGGGGATATCACCCCTCCACTTT

d_call: .
cdr3_length: 16
clone_size: .
j_call: TRBJ1-2
v_call: TRBV3-1/TRBV3-2
cdr3_aa: CASTSAPTDNGYGYTF
cdr3_nt: TGTGCCAGCACCTCCGCCCCGACTGATAATGGCTATGGCTACACCTTC

d_call: .
cdr3_length: 15
clone_size: .
j_call: TRBJ2-2
v_call: TRBV2
cdr3_aa: CASSRDGGNAGELFF
cdr3_nt: TGTGCCAGCAGTAGGGATGGGGGAAACGCCGGGGAGCTGTTTTTT

d_call: TRBD2
cdr3_length: 15
clone_size: .
j_call: TRBJ2-1
v_call: TRBV7-2
cdr3_aa: CASSFSGGAVSSEFF
cdr3_nt: TGTGCCAGCAGCTTTAGCGGGGGGGCGGTCTCAAGTGAGTTCTTC

d_call: .
cdr3_length: 14
clone_size: .
j_call: TRBJ2-5
v_call: TRBV6-1
cdr3_aa: CASSEGGTGETQYF
cdr3_nt: TGTGCCAGCAGTGAAGGTGGTACCGGGGAGACCCAGTACTTC

d_call: TRBD1
cdr3_length: 16
clone_size: .
j_call: TRBJ2-7
v_call: TRBV28
cdr3_aa: CASSPSGTGGEYEQYF
cdr3_nt: TGTGCCAGCAGTCCATCCGGGACAGGGGGCGAGTACGAGCAGTACTTC

d_call: TRBD1
cdr3_length: 14
clone_size: .
j_call: TRBJ1-1
v_call: TRBV6-5
cdr3_aa: CASRQGVANTEAFF
cdr3_nt: TGTGCCAGCAGACAGGGGGTGGCTAACACTGAAGCTTTCTTT

d_call: TRBD2
cdr3_length: 14
clone_size: .
j_call: TRBJ2-3
v_call: TRBV7-2
cdr3_aa: CASSLGLAGYTQYF
cdr3_nt: TGTGCCAGCAGCTTAGGACTAGCGGGGTATACGCAGTATTTT

d_call: .
cdr3_length: 17
clone_size: once
j_call: TRBJ2-7
v_call: TRBV3-1/TRBV3-2
cdr3_aa: CASSLRSTGVTCYEQYF
cdr3_nt: TGTGCCAGCAGCCTTCGGAGTACGGGAGTAACCTGCTACGAGCAGTACTTC

d_call: .
cdr3_length: 10
clone_size: .
j_call: TRBJ2-7
v_call: TRBV10-1
cdr3_aa: CASSFSGQYF
cdr3_nt: TGCGCCAGTAGTTTTAGCGGACAGTACTTC

d_call: TRBD2
cdr3_length: 13
clone_size: .
j_call: TRBJ2-7
v_call: TRBV3-1/TRBV3-2
cdr3_aa: CASSLAGAYEQYF
cdr3_nt: TGTGCCAGCAGTCTAGCGGGAGCTTACGAGCAGTACTTC

d_call: .
cdr3_length: 13
clone_size: .
j_call: TRBJ1-1
v_call: TRBV7-2
cdr3_aa: CASSWLRGNEAFF
cdr3_nt: TGTGCCAGCAGCTGGCTCAGGGGAAATGAAGCTTTCTTT

d_call: .
cdr3_length: 14
clone_size: once
j_call: TRBJ1-2
v_call: TRBV6-1
cdr3_aa: CASSQRSGAGGYTF
cdr3_nt: TGTGCCAGCAGCCAACGGTCGGGGGCCGGTGGCTACACCTTC

d_call: .
cdr3_length: 15
clone_size: .
j_call: TRBJ2-7
v_call: TRBV30
cdr3_aa: CAWSIRPLEGYEQYF
cdr3_nt: TGTGCCTGGAGTATACGCCCGTTAGAGGGATACGAGCAGTACTTC

d_call: TRBD2
cdr3_length: 15
clone_size: .
j_call: TRBJ2-1
v_call: TRBV7-3
cdr3_aa: CASSPGTSGTNEQFF
cdr3_nt: TGTGCCAGCAGCCCCGGGACTAGCGGAACTAATGAGCAGTTCTTC

d_call: .
cdr3_length: 14
clone_size: .
j_call: TRBJ1-3
v_call: TRBV7-2
cdr3_aa: CASSLQNSGNTIYF
cdr3_nt: TGTGCCAGCAGCTTACAGAACTCTGGAAACACCATATATTTT

d_call: .
cdr3_length: 14
clone_size: .
j_call: TRBJ1-2
v_call: TRBV3-1/TRBV3-2
cdr3_aa: CASSQGVGAADYTF
cdr3_nt: TGTGCCAGCAGCCAAGGAGTGGGGGCTGCTGACTACACCTTC

d_call: TRBD2
cdr3_length: 16
clone_size: .
j_call: TRBJ2-7
v_call: TRBV28
cdr3_aa: CASSLTSGKRPYEQYF
cdr3_nt: TGTGCCAGCAGTTTGACTAGCGGGAAGCGACCCTACGAGCAGTACTTC

d_call: .
cdr3_length: 16
clone_size: .
j_call: TRBJ2-5
v_call: TRBV6-2/TRBV6-3
cdr3_aa: CASSYLSPSPEETQYF
cdr3_nt: TGTGCCAGCAGTTACCTATCCCCTTCCCCGGAAGAGACCCAGTACTTC

d_call: TRBD1
cdr3_length: 13
clone_size: few
j_call: TRBJ1-5
v_call: TRBV6-4
cdr3_aa: CASSTGEGQPQHF
cdr3_nt: TGTGCCAGCAGTACAGGGGAGGGTCAGCCCCAGCATTTT

d_call: .
cdr3_length: 15
clone_size: .
j_call: TRBJ1-1
v_call: TRBV6-5
cdr3_aa: CASSLKPVRMTEAFF
cdr3_nt: TGTGCCAGCAGTTTAAAGCCGGTCCGGATGACTGAAGCTTTCTTT

d_call: TRBD1
cdr3_length: 14
clone_size: .
j_call: TRBJ1-4
v_call: TRBV28
cdr3_aa: CATRGRGGNEKLFF
cdr3_nt: TGTGCCACCCGGGGCAGGGGGGGCAATGAAAAACTGTTTTTT

d_call: .
cdr3_length: 15
clone_size: .
j_call: TRBJ1-5
v_call: TRBV15
cdr3_aa: CATDPGGGGNQPQHF
cdr3_nt: TGTGCCACCGACCCCGGGGGGGGAGGCAATCAGCCCCAGCATTTT

d_call: .
cdr3_length: 12
clone_size: .
j_call: TRBJ1-6
v_call: TRBV19
cdr3_aa: CASRDQDSPLHF
cdr3_nt: TGTGCCAGTAGAGACCAGGACAGCCCCCTACACTTT

d_call: TRBD1
cdr3_length: 15
clone_size: .
j_call: TRBJ2-2
v_call: TRBV18
cdr3_aa: CASSPVRGRTGELFF
cdr3_nt: TGTGCCAGCTCACCTGTTAGGGGGCGCACCGGGGAGCTGTTTTTT